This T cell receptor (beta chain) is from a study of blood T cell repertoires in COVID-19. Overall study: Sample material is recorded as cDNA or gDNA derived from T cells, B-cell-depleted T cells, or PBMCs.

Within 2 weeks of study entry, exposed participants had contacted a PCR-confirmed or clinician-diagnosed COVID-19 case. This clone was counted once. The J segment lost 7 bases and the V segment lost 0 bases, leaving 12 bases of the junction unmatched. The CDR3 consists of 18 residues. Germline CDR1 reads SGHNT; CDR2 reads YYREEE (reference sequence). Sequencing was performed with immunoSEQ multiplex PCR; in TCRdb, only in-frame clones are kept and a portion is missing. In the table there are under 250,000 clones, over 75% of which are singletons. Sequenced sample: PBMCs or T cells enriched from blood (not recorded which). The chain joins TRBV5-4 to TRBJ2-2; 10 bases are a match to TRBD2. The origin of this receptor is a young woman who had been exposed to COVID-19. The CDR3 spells CASSLGASGRSRGGELFF. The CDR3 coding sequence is TGTGCCAGCAGCTTGGGAGCTAGCGGGAGATCTCGGGGCGGGGAGCTGTTTTTT.